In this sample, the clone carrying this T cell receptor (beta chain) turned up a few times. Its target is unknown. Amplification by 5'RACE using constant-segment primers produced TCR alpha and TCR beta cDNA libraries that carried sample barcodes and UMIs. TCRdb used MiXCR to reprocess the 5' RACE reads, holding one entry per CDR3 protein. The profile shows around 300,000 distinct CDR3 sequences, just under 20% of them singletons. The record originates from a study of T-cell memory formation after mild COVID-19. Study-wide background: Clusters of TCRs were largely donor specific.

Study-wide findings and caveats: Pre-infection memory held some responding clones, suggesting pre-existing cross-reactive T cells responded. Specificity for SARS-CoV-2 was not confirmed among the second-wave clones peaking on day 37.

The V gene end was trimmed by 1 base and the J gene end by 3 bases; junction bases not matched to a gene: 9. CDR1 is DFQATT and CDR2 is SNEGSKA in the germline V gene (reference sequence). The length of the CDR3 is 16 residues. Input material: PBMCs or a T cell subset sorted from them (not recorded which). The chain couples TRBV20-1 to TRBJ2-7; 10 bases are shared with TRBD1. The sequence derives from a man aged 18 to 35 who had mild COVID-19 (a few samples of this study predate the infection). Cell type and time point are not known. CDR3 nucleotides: TGCAGTGCTAGAGGTACGGGACAGGGGTCCCTCTACGAGCAGTACGTC. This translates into CSARGTGQGSLYEQYV.